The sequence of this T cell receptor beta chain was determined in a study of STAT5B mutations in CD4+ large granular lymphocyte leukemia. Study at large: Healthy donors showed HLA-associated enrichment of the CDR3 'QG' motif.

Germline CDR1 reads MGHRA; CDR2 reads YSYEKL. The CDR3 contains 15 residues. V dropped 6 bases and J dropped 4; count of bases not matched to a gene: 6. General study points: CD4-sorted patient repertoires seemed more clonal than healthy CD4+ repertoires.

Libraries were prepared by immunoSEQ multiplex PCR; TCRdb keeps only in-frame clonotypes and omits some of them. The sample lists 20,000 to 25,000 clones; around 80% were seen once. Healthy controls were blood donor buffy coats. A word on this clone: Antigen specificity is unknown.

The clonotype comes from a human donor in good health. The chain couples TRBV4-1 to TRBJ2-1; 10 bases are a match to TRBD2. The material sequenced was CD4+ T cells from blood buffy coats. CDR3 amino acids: CASSRLAGAYNEQFF. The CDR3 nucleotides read TGCGCCAGCAGTCGCCTAGCGGGGGCTTACAATGAGCAGTTCTTC.